These 8 T cell receptor beta chains were all obtained from the same sample, sequenced in a study of blood T cells in healthy people across ages. A second PCR of roughly 7 to 11 cycles used a sample-barcoded 5' primer and a J-beta primer mix. TCRdb analysed the 5' RACE reads with MiXCR anew, one entry per CDR3 protein. Of over 600,000 distinct CDR3 sequences listed, 40% to 50% are singletons. Sequenced material: blood. The receptors stem from a man older than 75 in good health.

The gene calls are TRBV7-2 and TRBJ2-5, with D perhaps matching TRBD1 or TRBD2 (5 bases each). V was pared by 5 bases and J by 5 bases, with 21 bases between. The germline V gene has CDR1 SGHTA and CDR2 FQGNSA. CDR3 size: 16 residues. CDR3: CASSVPAVRDRETQYF. Written as DNA, the CDR3 is TGTGCCAGCAGCGTCCCAGCAGTGAGGGACCGGGAGACCCAGTACTTC.

For this clonotype: A much larger clone differs from this one at a single base, so this may be a read error. The chain is built from TRBV7-2 and TRBJ2-2; no clear D gene. CDR1 is SGHTA, CDR2 FQGNSA, per germline. Trimming pared 5 bases from V and 12 bases from J, leaving 16 bases between. The CDR3 loop spans 13 amino acids. This chain's CDR3 is CTSSPGPRAQLFF. CDR3 DNA: TGTACCAGCAGCCCCGGCCCCCGGGCTCAGCTGTTTTTT.

This chain links TRBV20-1 with TRBJ2-3, with 13 bases that match TRBD2. Germline V gives CDR1 DFQATT, CDR2 SNEGSKA (reference sequence). The CDR3 covers 16 residues. With 7 bases clipped from V and 1 base from J, the junction kept 8 bases outside the gene matches. The CDR3 coding sequence is TGCAGTGGCACACTCGGACTAGCGGGAGGCACAGATACGCAGTATTTT. Amino acids: CSGTLGLAGGTDTQYF.

This clonotype was seen a handful of times. The genes are TRBV20-1 and TRBJ2-1; no definite D call. V lost 5 bases and J lost 6, with 17 bases in between. CDR3 length: 14 residues. Germline values: CDR1 DFQATT, CDR2 SNEGSKA (reference sequence). The DNA for the CDR3 is TGCAGTGCTGAGGCGTTCGTAGGGTTCAATGAGCAGTTCTTC. Its protein is CSAEAFVGFNEQFF.

The V call is TRBV5-1, the J call TRBJ2-7; D gene ambiguous. The J call may be incorrect, as the DNA end agrees better with TRBJ2-5. This CDR3 has 13 residues. Germline CDR1 and CDR2: SGHRS and YFSETQ. CDR3 DNA sequence: TGCGCCAGCAGCTTGGATTTTTGGGAGACCCAGTACTTC. This encodes CASSLDFWETQYF.

The chain uses TRBV24-1 and TRBJ1-2, with D possibly TRBD1 on 6 matching bases. This CDR3 comprises 18 residues. V was trimmed by 3 bases and J by 6 bases, leaving 25 bases between them. Germline CDR1 KGHDR, CDR2 SFDVKD. CDR3 residues: CATSDRQIYRVRKNGYTF. CDR3 sequence (DNA): TGTGCCACCAGTGATCGACAAATTTACAGGGTCCGGAAAAATGGCTACACCTTC.

The V call is TRBV20-1, the J call TRBJ2-5, with 7 bases lining up with TRBD2. J gave up 5 bases and V 7 bases, and 10 bases lay outside the gene matches. Germline-derived CDR1 and CDR2 are DFQATT and SNEGSKA (reference sequence). This CDR3 spans 13 amino acids. CDR3 in amino acids: CSESRLAGETQYF. CDR3 in DNA: TGCAGTGAATCCCGACTAGCCGGGGAGACCCAGTACTTC.

This clonotype was detected a few times. This chain uses TRBV6-2 or TRBV6-3 with TRBJ2-1; no clear D. V was cut by 2 bases and J by 6 bases, with 11 bases left in between. Germline-derived CDR1 and CDR2 are MNHEY and SVGEGT. The CDR3 runs 14 residues. CDR3 region: CASSYRDGPNEQFF. The CDR3, as DNA: TGTGCCAGCAGTTACCGCGACGGGCCCAATGAGCAGTTCTTC.